A selection of T cell receptor beta chains follows, all from one sample in a study of blood T cell repertoires in COVID-19. Measured with immunoSEQ multiplex PCR; TCRdb has only the in-frame clones, and not every one. The data contain 200,000 to 250,000 clones, 87% of them singletons. The sample was peripheral blood. The receptors here all came from a woman aged 18 to 35 who had recovered from COVID-19. The CDR3 runs from the conserved cysteine through the conserved F or W. The order of the fields is D gene, clone size, J gene, V gene, CDR3 DNA, CDR3 protein. D genes are given only for firm matches. Not all rows give a size; the values are once, few, many and, for expanded clones, a class.

NA | NA | TRBJ1-1 | TRBV18 | TGTGCCAGCTCACAAGGACTGGGTACTGAAGCTTTCTTT | CASSQGLGTEAFF
NA | NA | TRBJ1-2 | TRBV29-1 | TGCAGCGTTGAAGATGATTGGGGGAGGGCTTATGGCTACACCTTC | CSVEDDWGRAYGYTF
NA | NA | TRBJ2-1 | TRBV5-1 | TGCGCCAGCAGCCAAATAGGCGGGAACTCCTACAATGAGCAGTTCTTC | CASSQIGGNSYNEQFF
NA | NA | TRBJ2-7 | TRBV7-9 | TGTGCCAGCAGCCCGAGCTCCTACGAGCAGTACTTC | CASSPSSYEQYF
TRBD2 | NA | TRBJ2-7 | TRBV6-2/TRBV6-3 | TGTGCCAGCAGTTACCCCGGACTAGCGGGTTACGAGCAGTACTTC | CASSYPGLAGYEQYF
NA | NA | TRBJ2-1 | TRBV19 | TGTGCCAGTAGTATAGGCAGTGGCAATGAGCAGTTCTTC | CASSIGSGNEQFF
NA | NA | TRBJ2-1 | TRBV7-9 | TGTGCCAGCAGCTTAGAAGCGGATGAGCAGTTCTTC | CASSLEADEQFF
NA | NA | TRBJ1-5 | TRBV18 | TGTGCCAGCTCACCATCAGGGTATGGGCAGCCCCAGCATTTT | CASSPSGYGQPQHF
NA | NA | TRBJ2-7 | TRBV6-5 | TGTGCCAGCAGATACAACGTTGGGCCGGCCAACGAGCAGTACTTC | CASRYNVGPANEQYF
NA | NA | TRBJ2-2 | TRBV4-3 | TGCGCCAGCAGCCAACTTGCAGGACAAACGAACACCGGGGAGCTGTTTTTT | CASSQLAGQTNTGELFF
NA | NA | TRBJ2-7 | TRBV5-6 | TGTGCCAGCAGCTTGGGGCTGGGGGCGGCCTCCTACGAGCAGTACTTC | CASSLGLGAASYEQYF
TRBD2 | NA | TRBJ2-3 | TRBV19 | TGTGCCAGTAGTATCCGACTAGCGGGAAGGACATATACGCAGTATTTT | CASSIRLAGRTYTQYF
NA | NA | TRBJ2-7 | TRBV9 | TGTGCCAGCAGCGTAGGGAGACTCCAACGCGACGAGCAGTACTTC | CASSVGRLQRDEQYF
NA | once | TRBJ2-5 | TRBV14 | TGTGCCAGCAGCTACGAGACAGCGTCCACGTACCAAGAGACCCAGTACTTC | CASSYETASTYQETQYF
NA | once | TRBJ2-5 | TRBV9 | TGTGCCAGCAGCGCTGCACTAGCTTCGGAGACCCAGTACTTC | CASSAALASETQYF
TRBD1 | NA | TRBJ1-2 | TRBV15 | TGTGCCACCCTCCGGGACAGGGGTCTCTATGGCTACACCTTC | CATLRDRGLYGYTF
NA | once | TRBJ1-3 | TRBV4-3 | TGCGCCAGCAGCCAAGAGGCTTACAACCTAGGCCACACCATATATTTT | CASSQEAYNLGHTIYF
TRBD2 | once | TRBJ2-2 | TRBV5-4 | TGTGCCAGCAGCACGGGCGCGGGAGTGAACACCGGGGAGCTGTTTTTT | CASSTGAGVNTGELFF
NA | few | TRBJ2-6 | TRBV7-9 | TGTGCCAGCAGCACTTCGACAAGCTCCTCCTCTGGGGCCAACGTCCTGACTTTC | CASSTSTSSSSGANVLTF
NA | NA | TRBJ2-1 | TRBV3-1/TRBV3-2 | TGTGCCAGCAGTTCTAGGGGCGCCAGCTCCTACAATGAGCAGTTCTTC | CASSSRGASSYNEQFF
NA | NA | TRBJ2-1 | TRBV5-1 | TGCGCCAGCAGCTTGGGAGGGTTGTCCTACAATGAGCAGTTCTTC | CASSLGGLSYNEQFF
NA | NA | TRBJ2-3 | TRBV5-5 | TGTGCCAGCAGCTTGCCTCTCGGGAGAACAGATACGCAGTATTTT | CASSLPLGRTDTQYF
NA | NA | TRBJ1-2 | TRBV9 | TGTGCCAGCAGCGTAGGGGAGGGAGGACTCTATGGCTACACCTTC | CASSVGEGGLYGYTF
NA | NA | TRBJ2-1 | TRBV7-2 | TGTGCCAGCAGCCGCGGGACAGCACTAGGCAATGAGCAGTTCTTC | CASSRGTALGNEQFF
NA | NA | TRBJ2-7 | TRBV30 | TGTGCCCTAGCCCGGCAGTACTTC | CALARQYF
NA | NA | TRBJ2-3 | TRBV19 | TGTGCCAGTAGTATTGCTAGTGGAGATACGCAGTATTTT | CASSIASGDTQYF
NA | NA | TRBJ1-1 | TRBV29-1 | TGCAGCGTTGACCTACAGGCGAACACTGAAGCTTTCTTT | CSVDLQANTEAFF
TRBD1 | NA | TRBJ2-7 | TRBV6-5 | TGTGCCAGCAGTCCGACAGGGAGCGGCGACGAGCAGTACTTC | CASSPTGSGDEQYF